This T cell receptor (beta chain) originates from a study of shared clonotypes between healthy human individuals. Study details: A few men and a couple of women, aged 18 to 49, were donors. There were three CD4 naive, three CD4 memory, two CD8 naive and one CD8 memory plates per donor.

The CDR3 has 17 amino acids. CDR1 is SGHDN and CDR2 is FVKESK in the germline V gene. The V and J ends lost 10 bases and 2 bases, in that order; junction bases with no gene match: 13. The assay was immunoSEQ multiplex PCR, and TCRdb's table has in-frame clones only and misses some. The sample includes approximately 640,000 clones, less than 80% of them seen just once. The sequence came from a woman aged 25 to 45 in good health. This chain uses TRBV14 with TRBJ2-6; 8 bases agree with TRBD2. Sequencing was done on a sample of memory CD4+ T cells sorted from blood. Noted subset: CD45RA-negative fraction. The CDR3 is CANTERREEPGANVLTF. CDR3 sequence (DNA): TGTGCCAATACTGAGAGGCGGGAGGAACCTGGGGCCAACGTCCTGACTTTC. Supplemented by reference TRBV14 and TRBJ2-6, the full variable domain reads EAGVTQFPSHSVIEKGQTVTLRCDPISGHDNLYWYRRVMGKEIKFLLHFVKESKQDESGMPNNRFLAERTGGTYSTLKVQPAELEDSGVYFCANTERREEPGANVLTFGAGSRLTVL.